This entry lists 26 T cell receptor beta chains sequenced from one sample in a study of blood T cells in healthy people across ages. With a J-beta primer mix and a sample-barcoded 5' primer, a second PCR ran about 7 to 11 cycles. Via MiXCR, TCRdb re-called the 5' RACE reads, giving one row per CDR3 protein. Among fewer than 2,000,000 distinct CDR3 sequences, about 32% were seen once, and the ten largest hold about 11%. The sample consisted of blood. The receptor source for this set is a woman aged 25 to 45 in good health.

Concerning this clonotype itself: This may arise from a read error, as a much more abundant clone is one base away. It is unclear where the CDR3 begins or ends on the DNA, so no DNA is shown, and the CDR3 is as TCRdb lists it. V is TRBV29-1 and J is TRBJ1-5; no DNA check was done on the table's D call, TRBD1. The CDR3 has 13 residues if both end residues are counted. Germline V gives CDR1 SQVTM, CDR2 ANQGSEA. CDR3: CSVAGGSNQPRHF.

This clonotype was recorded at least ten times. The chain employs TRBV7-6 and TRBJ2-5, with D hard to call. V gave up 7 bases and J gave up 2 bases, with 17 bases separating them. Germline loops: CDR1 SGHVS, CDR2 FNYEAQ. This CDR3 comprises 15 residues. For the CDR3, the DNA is TGTGCCAGCACCCCAGGTCTAGTCCCGCAAGAGACCCAGTACTTC. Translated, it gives CASTPGLVPQETQYF.

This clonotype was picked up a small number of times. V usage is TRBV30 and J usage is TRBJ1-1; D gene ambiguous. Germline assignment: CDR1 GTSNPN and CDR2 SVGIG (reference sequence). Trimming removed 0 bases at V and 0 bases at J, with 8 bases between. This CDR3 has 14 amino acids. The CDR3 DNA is TGTGCCTGGAGTGTACTCGGCATGAACACTGAAGCTTTCTTT. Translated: CAWSVLGMNTEAFF.

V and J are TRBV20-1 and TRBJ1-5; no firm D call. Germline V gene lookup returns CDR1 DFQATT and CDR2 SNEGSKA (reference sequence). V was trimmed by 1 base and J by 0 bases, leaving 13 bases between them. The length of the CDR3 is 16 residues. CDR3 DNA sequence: TGCAGTGCTAGAGCCCCGAGAGGGTATAGCAATCAGCCCCAGCATTTT. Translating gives CSARAPRGYSNQPQHF.

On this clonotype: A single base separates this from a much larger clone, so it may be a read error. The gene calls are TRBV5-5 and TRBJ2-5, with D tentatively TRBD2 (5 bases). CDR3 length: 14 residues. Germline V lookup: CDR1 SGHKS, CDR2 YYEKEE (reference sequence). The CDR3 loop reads CASSFGGSQEAQYF. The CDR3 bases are TGTGCCAGCAGCTTCGGCGGGTCGCAAGAGGCCCAGTACTTC.

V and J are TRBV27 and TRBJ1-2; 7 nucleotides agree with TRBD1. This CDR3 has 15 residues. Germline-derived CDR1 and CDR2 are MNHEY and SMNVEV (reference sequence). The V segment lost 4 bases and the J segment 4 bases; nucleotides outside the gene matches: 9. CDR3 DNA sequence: TGTGCCAGCAGTTCCCGCGACAGGGCCCGCTATGGCTACACCTTC. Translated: CASSSRDRARYGYTF.

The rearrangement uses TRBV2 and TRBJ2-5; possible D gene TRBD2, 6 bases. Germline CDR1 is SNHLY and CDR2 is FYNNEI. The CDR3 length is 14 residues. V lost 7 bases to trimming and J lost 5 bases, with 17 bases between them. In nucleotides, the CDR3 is TGTGCCAGCAAACGGAGAGCGGCGGGGGAGACCCAGTACTTC. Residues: CASKRRAAGETQYF.

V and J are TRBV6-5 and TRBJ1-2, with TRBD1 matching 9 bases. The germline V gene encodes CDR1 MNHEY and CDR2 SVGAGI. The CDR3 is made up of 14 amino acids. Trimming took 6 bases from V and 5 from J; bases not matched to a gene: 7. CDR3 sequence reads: CASSDRDRAYGYTF. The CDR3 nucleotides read TGTGCCAGCAGCGACCGGGACAGGGCTTATGGCTACACCTTC.

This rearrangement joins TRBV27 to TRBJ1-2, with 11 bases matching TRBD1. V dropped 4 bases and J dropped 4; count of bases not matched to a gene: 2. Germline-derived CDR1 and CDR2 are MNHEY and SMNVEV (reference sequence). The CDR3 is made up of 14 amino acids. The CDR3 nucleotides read TGTGCCAGCAGTTGGACAGGGGGCGGCTATGGCTACACCTTC. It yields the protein CASSWTGGGYGYTF.

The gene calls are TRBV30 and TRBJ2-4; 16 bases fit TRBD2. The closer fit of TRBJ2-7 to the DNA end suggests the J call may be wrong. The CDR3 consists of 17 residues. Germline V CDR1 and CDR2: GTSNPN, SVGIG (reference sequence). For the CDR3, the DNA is TGTGCCTGGAGTGCGGGGACTAGCGGGAGGGCCCGGTACGAGCAGTACTTC. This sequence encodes CAWSAGTSGRARYEQYF.

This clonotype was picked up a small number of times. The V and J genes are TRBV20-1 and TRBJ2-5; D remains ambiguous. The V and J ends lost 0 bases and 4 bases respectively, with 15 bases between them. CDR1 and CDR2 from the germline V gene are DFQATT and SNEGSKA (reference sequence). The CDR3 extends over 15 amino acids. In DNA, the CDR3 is TGCAGTGCTAGAGATGGATTAGACCTAGGAGAGACCCAGTACTTC. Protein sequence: CSARDGLDLGETQYF.

In DNA, the CDR3 is TGTGCCAGTATAAAGCCAGCACAAGAGAGTTCCTACGAGCAGTACTTC. Encoded protein: CASIKPAQESSYEQYF. The gene calls are TRBV19 and TRBJ2-7; no clear D. The CDR3 extends over 16 amino acids. V lost 7 bases and J lost 1, with 20 bases in between. Germline V gene lookup returns CDR1 LNHDA and CDR2 SQIVND (reference sequence).

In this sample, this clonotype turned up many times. CDR3 sequence: CSAQPQGVSYGYTF. CDR3 sequence (DNA): TGCAGTGCCCAACCCCAGGGCGTATCGTATGGCTACACCTTC. The chain links TRBV20-1 to TRBJ1-2; a weak D match, TRBD1 (5 bases). The V gene lost 6 bases and the J gene lost 5 bases, with 19 bases spanning the gap. Germline CDR1 DFQATT, CDR2 SNEGSKA (reference sequence). This CDR3 comprises 14 residues.

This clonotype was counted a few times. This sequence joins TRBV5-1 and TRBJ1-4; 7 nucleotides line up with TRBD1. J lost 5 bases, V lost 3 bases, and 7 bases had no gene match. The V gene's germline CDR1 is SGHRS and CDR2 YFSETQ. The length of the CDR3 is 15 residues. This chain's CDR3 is CASSSQGTLNEKLFF. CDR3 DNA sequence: TGCGCCAGCAGCTCACAGGGGACACTAAATGAAAAACTGTTTTTT.

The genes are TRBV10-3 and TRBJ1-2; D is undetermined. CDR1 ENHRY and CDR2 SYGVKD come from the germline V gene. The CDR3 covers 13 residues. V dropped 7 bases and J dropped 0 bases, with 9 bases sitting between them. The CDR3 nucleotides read TGTGCCATCACGGCGGCAGCTAACTATGGCTACACCTTC. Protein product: CAITAAANYGYTF.

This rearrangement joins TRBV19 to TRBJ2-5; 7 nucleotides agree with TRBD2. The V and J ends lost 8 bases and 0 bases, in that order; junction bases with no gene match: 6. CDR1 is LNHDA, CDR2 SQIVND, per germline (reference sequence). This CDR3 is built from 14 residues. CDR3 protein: CASGKGTNQETQYF. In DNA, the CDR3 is TGTGCCAGTGGGAAAGGGACTAACCAAGAGACCCAGTACTTC.

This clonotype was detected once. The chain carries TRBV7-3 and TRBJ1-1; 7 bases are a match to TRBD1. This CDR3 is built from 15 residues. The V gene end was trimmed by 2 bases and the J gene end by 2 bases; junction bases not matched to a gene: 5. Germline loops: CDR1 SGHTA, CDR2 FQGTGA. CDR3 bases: TGTGCCAGCAGCTTAGGACAGGCAGACAACACTGAAGCTTTCTTT. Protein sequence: CASSLGQADNTEAFF.

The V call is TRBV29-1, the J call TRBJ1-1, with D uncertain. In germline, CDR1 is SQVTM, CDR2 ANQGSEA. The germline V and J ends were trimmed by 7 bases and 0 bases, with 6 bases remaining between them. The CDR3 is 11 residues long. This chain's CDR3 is CSATLNTEAFF. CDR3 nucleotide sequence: TGCAGCGCCACCCTGAACACTGAAGCTTTCTTT.

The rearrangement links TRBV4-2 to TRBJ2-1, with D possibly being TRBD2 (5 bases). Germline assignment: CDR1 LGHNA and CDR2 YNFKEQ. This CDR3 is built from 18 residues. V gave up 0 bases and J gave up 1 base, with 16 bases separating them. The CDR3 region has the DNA TGTGCCAGCAGCCAAGAGACGGAAGCGGCCCCGTCCTACAATGAGCAGTTCTTC. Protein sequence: CASSQETEAAPSYNEQFF.

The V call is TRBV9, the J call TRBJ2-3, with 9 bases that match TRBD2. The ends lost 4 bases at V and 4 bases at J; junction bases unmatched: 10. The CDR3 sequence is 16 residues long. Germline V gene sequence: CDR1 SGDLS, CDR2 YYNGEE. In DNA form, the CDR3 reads TGTGCCAGCAGCCCCAAGGGCGGGGGGGTCGCAGATACGCAGTATTTT. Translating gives CASSPKGGGVADTQYF.

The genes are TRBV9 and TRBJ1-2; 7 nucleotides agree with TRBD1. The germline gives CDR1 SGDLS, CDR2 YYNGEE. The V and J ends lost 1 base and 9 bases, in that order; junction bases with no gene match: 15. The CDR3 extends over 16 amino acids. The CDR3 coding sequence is TGTGCCAGCAGCGTAACCAGCCAACAGGGGTTTGTCCGCTACACCTTC. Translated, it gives CASSVTSQQGFVRYTF.

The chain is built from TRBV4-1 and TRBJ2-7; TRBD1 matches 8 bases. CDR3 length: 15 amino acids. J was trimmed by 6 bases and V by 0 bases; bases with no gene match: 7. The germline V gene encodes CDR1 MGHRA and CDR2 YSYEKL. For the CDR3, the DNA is TGCGCCAGCAGCCAAGAGAGGACAGGGTTAAGCGAGCAGTACTTC. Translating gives CASSQERTGLSEQYF.

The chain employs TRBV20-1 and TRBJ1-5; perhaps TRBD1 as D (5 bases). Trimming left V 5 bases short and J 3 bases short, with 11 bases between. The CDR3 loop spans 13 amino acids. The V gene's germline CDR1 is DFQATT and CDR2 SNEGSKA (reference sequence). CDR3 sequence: CSAQDNTNQPQHF. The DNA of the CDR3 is TGCAGTGCTCAGGACAATACCAATCAGCCCCAGCATTTT.

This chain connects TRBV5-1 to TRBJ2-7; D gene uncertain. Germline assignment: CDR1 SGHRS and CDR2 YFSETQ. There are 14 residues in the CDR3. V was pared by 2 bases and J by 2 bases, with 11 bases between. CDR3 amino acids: CASSLGQNAYEQYF. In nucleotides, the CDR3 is TGCGCCAGCAGCTTAGGGCAGAACGCCTACGAGCAGTACTTC.

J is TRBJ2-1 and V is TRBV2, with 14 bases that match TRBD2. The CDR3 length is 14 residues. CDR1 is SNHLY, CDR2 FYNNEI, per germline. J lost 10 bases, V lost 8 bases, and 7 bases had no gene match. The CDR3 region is CASRWTSGRLEQFF. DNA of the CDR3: TGTGCCAGCCGGTGGACTAGCGGGAGGCTGGAGCAGTTCTTC.

The CDR3 loop reads CAWNWGHIYEQYF. The CDR3 DNA follows: TGTGCCTGGAATTGGGGACACATCTACGAGCAGTACTTC. The chain couples TRBV30 to TRBJ2-7; maybe TRBD1 (6 bases). This CDR3 region has 13 residues. Germline CDR1 reads GTSNPN; CDR2 reads SVGIG (reference sequence). With 4 bases removed from V and 3 bases from J, the gap between germline ends came to 13 bases.